This T cell receptor (beta chain) originates from a study of T-cell memory formation after mild COVID-19. Findings and caveats of the study: Second-wave clones that peaked on day 37 lacked confirmed SARS-CoV-2 specificity. Mainly CM and EM harbored the contracting CD4+ clones; mainly EMRA harbored the CD8+ ones.

V gave up 0 bases and J gave up 3 bases, with 18 bases separating them. Germline V gene data show CDR1 as LGHNA and CDR2 as YSLEER. The length of the CDR3 is 17 residues. 5'RACE primed at constant segments yielded TCR alpha and TCR beta cDNA libraries bearing sample barcodes and UMIs. MiXCR, applied by TCRdb to the 5' RACE reads, yields one record per CDR3 protein. The table lists roughly 340,000 distinct CDR3 sequences, approximately 16% of them singletons. This clonotype was recorded at least ten times. What it recognizes is unknown. The specimen sequenced was PBMCs or a T cell subset sorted from them (not recorded which). This sequence was found in a man in his late teens or twenties who had mild COVID-19 (a few samples of this study predate the infection). Cell type and time point are not known. This chain uses TRBV4-3 with TRBJ2-7; D remains ambiguous. The DNA of the CDR3 is TGCGCCAGCAGCCAAGAGCCCCTCGGCCTGAGAGGCTACGAGCAGTACTTC. It translates to CASSQEPLGLRGYEQYF.